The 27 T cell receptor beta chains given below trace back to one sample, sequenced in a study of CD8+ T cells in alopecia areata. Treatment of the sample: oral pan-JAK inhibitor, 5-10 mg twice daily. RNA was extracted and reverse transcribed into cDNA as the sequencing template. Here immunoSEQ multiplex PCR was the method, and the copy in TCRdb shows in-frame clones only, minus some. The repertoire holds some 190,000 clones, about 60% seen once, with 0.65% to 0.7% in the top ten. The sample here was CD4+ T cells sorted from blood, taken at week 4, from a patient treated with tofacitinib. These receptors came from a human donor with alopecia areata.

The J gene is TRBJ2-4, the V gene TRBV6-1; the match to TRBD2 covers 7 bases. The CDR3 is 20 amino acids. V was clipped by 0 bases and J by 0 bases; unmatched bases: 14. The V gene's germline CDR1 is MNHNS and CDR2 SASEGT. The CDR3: CASSEALSSGSGLAKNIQYF. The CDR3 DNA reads TGTGCCAGCAGTGAAGCACTCTCTAGCGGTAGCGGATTAGCCAAAAACATTCAGTACTTC.

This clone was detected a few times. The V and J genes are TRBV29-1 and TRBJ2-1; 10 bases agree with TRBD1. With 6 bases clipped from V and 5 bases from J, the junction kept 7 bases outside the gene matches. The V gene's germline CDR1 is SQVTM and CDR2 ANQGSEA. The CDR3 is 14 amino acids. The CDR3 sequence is CSVRDRGLDNEQFF. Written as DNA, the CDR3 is TGCAGCGTGAGGGACAGGGGACTTGACAATGAGCAGTTCTTC.

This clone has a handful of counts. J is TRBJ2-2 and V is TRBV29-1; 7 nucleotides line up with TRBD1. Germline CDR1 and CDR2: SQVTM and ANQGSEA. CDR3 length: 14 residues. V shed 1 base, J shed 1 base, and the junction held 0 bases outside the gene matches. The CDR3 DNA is TGCAGCGTTGAAGGGACAGGGAACACCGGGGAGCTGTTTTTT. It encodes CSVEGTGNTGELFF.

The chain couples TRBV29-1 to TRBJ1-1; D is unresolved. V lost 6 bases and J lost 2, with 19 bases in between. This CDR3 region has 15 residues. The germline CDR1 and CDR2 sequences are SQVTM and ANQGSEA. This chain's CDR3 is CSVAGGVWGNTEAFF. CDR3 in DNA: TGCAGCGTCGCGGGTGGAGTCTGGGGAAACACTGAAGCTTTCTTT.

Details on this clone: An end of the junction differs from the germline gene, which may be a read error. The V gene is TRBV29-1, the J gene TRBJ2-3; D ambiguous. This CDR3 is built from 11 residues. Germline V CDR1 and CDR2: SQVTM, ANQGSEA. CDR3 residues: CSVEGWATQYF. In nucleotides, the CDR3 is TGCAGCGTGGAAGGCTGGGCTACGCAGTATTTT.

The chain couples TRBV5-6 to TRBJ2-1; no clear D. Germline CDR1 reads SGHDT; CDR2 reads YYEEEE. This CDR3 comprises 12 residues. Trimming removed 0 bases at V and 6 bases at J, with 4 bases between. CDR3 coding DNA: TGTGCCAGCAGCTTGGAATTCAATGAGCAGTTCTTC. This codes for CASSLEFNEQFF.

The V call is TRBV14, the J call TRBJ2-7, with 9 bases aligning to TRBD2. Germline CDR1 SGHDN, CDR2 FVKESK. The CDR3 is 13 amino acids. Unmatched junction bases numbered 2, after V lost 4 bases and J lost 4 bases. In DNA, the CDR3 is TGTGCCAGCAGCCTAGCGGGGGCATACGAGCAGTACTTC. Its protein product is CASSLAGAYEQYF.

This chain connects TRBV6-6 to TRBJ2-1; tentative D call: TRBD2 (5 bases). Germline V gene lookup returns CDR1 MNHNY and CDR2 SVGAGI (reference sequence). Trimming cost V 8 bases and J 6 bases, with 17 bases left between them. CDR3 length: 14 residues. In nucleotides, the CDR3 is TGTGCCAGCGGCCTCCAGCGGCCTCTCAATGAGCAGTTCTTC. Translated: CASGLQRPLNEQFF.

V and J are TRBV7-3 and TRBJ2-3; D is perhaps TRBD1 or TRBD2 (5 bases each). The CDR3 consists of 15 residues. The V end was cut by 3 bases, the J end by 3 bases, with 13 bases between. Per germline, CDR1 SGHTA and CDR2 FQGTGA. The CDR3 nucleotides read TGTGCCAGCAGCTTGCAGCCTGGGGGTACAGATACGCAGTATTTT. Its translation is CASSLQPGGTDTQYF.

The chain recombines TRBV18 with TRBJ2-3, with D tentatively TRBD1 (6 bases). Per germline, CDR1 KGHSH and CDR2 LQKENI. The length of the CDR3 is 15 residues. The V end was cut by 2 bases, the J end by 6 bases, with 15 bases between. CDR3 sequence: CASSPYMPGEDTQYF. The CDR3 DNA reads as TGTGCCAGCTCACCATACATGCCAGGGGAGGATACGCAGTATTTT.

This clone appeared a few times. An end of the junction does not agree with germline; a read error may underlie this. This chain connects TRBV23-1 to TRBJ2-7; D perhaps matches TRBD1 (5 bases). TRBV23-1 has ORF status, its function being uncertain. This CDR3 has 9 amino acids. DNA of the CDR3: TGCGCCAGCACATCAAGAAGACAGTTC. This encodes CASTSRRQF.

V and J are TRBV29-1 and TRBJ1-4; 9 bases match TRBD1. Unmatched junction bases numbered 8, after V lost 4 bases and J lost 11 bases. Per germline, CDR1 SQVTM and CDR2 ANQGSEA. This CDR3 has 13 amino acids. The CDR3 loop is CSVGRDRDDKLFF. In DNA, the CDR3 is TGCAGCGTTGGAAGGGACAGGGACGATAAACTGTTTTTT.

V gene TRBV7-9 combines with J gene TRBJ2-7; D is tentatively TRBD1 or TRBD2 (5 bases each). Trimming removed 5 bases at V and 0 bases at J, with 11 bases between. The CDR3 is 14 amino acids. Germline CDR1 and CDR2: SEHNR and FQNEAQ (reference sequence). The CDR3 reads CASSTLGPSYEQYF. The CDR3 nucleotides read TGTGCCAGCAGCACCTTGGGACCCTCCTACGAGCAGTACTTC.

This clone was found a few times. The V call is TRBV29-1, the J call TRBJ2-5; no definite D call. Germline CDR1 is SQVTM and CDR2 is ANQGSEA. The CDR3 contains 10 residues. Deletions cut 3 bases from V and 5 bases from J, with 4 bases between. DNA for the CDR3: TGCAGCGTTGAGCCCGAGACCCAGTACTTC. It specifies CSVEPETQYF.

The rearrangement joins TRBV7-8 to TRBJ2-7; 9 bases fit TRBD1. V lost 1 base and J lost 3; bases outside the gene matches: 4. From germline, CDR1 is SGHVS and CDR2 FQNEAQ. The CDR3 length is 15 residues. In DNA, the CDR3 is TGTGCCAGCAGCTTAGATTGGACAGGGGACTACGAGCAGTACTTC. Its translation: CASSLDWTGDYEQYF.

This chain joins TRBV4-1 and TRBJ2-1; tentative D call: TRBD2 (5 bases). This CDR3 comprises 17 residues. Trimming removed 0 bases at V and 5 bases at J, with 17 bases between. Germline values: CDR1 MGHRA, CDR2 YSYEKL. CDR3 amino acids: CASSQDEDQRWNNEQFF. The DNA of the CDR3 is TGCGCCAGCAGCCAAGATGAGGATCAGCGGTGGAACAATGAGCAGTTCTTC.

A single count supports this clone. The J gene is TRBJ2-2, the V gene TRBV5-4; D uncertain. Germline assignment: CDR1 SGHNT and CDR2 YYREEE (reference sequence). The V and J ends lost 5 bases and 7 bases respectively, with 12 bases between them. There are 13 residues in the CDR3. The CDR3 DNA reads TGTGCCAGCAGGCTCCCCGGCAACGGGGAGCTGTTTTTT. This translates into CASRLPGNGELFF.

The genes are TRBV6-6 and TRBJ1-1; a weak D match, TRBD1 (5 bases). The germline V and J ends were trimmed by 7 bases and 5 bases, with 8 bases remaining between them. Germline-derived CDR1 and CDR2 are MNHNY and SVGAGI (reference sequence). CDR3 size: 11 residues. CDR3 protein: CASTRGTEAFF. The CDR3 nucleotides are TGTGCCAGCACTAGGGGAACTGAAGCTTTCTTT.

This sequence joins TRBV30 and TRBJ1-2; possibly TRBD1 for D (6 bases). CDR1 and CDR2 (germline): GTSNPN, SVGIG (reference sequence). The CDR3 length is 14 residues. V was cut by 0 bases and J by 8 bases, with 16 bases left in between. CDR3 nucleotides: TGTGCCTGGAGTGTAACAGGGAAGAGTAGCGGCTACACCTTC. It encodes CAWSVTGKSSGYTF. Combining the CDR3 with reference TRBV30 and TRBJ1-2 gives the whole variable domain SQTIHQWPATLVQPVGSPLSLECTVEGTSNPNLYWYRQAAGRGLQLLFYSVGIGQISSEVPQNLSASRPQDRQFILSSKKLLLSDSGFYLCAWSVTGKSSGYTFGSGTRLTVV.

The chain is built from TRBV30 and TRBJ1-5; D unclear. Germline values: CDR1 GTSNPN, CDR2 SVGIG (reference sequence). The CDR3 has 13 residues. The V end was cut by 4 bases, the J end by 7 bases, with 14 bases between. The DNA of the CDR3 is TGTGCCTGGACTTCGGACGGGAGGCAGCCCCAGCATTTT. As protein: CAWTSDGRQPQHF.

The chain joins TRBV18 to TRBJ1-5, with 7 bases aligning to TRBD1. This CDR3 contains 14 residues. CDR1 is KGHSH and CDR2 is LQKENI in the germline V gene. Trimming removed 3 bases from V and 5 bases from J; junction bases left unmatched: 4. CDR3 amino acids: CASSPDRDYQPQHF. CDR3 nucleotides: TGTGCCAGCTCACCCGACAGGGACTATCAGCCCCAGCATTTT.

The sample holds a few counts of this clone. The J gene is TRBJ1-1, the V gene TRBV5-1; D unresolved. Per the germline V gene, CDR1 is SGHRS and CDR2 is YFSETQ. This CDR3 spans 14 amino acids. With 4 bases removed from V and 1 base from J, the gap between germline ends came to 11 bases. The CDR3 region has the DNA TGCGCCAGCAGCAGGACCACGGGGAACACTGAAGCTTTCTTT. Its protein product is CASSRTTGNTEAFF.

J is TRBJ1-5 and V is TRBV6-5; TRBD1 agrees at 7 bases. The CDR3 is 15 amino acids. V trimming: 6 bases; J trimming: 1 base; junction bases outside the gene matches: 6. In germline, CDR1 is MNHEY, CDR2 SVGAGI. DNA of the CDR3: TGTGCCAGCAGCAGGGGGGGTTTGAGCAATCAGCCCCAGCATTTT. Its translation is CASSRGGLSNQPQHF.

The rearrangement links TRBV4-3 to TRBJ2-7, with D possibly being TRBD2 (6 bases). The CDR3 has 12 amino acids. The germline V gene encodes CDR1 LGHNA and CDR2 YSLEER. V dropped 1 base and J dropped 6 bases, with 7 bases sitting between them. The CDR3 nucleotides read TGCGCCAGCAGCCAAGCCGGGGGCGAGCAGTACTTC. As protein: CASSQAGGEQYF.

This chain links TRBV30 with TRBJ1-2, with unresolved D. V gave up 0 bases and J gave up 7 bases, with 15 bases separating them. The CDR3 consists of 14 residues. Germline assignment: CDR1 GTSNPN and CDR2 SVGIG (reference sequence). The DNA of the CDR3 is TGTGCCTGGAGTGTACGTTTCTGGGATTCTGGCTACACCTTC. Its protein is CAWSVRFWDSGYTF. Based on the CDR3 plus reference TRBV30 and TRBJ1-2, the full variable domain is SQTIHQWPATLVQPVGSPLSLECTVEGTSNPNLYWYRQAAGRGLQLLFYSVGIGQISSEVPQNLSASRPQDRQFILSSKKLLLSDSGFYLCAWSVRFWDSGYTFGSGTRLTVV.

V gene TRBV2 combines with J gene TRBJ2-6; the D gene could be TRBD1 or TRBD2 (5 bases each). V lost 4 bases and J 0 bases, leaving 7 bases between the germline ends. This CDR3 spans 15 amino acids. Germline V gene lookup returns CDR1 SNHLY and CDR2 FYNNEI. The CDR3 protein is CASSAGTSGANVLTF. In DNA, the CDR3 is TGTGCCAGCAGTGCCGGGACCTCTGGGGCCAACGTCCTGACTTTC.

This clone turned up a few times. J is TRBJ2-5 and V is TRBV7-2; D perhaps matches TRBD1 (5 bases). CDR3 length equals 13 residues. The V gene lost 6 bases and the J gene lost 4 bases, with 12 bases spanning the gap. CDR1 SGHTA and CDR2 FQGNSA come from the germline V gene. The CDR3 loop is CASRKGSGETQYF. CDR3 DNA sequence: TGTGCCAGCAGGAAGGGGTCGGGAGAGACCCAGTACTTC.